This T cell receptor beta chain was identified in a study of cytomegalovirus exposure and HLA in healthy donors. Study outcomes and limitations: Certain indistinguishable V segments, among them TRBV6-2 and TRBV6-3, were excluded.

The PCR had 60 Vbeta and 13 Jbeta primers. The assay was immunoSEQ multiplex PCR, and TCRdb's table has in-frame clones only and misses some. The sample data list 200,000 to 250,000 clones. Donors were ostensibly healthy at sampling, although undocumented immune exposures were probable. The CDR3 runs to 14 residues. Germline CDR1 reads MNHEY; CDR2 reads SVGAGI. The V end lost 7 bases, the J end lost 2 bases, and 13 bases lay between the germline ends. On this clone itself: Its target is not known.

Sequencing used PBMCs. This receptor was identified in a girl aged 2 to 9 in good health and CMV-seropositive. This chain uses TRBV6-5 with TRBJ2-3, with a weak D call TRBD2 (6 bases). This chain's CDR3 is CASKLGGATDTQYF. CDR3 in DNA: TGTGCCAGCAAACTGGGCGGGGCCACAGATACGCAGTATTTT.